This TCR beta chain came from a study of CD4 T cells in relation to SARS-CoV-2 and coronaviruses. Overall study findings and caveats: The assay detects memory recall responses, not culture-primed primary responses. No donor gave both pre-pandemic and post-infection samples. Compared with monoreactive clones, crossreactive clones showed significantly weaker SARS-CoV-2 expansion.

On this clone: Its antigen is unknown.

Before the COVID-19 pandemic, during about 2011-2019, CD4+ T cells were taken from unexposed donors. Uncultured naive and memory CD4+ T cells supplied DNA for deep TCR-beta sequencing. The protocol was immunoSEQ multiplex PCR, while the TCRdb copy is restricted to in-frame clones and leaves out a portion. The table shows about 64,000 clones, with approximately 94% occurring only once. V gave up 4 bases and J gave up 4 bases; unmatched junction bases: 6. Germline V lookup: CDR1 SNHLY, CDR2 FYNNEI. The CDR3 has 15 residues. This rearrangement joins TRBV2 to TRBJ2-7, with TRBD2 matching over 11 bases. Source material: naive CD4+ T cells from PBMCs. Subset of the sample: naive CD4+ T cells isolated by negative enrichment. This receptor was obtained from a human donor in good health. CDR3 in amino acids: CASSGLAGQVYEQYF. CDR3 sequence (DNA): TGTGCCAGCAGTGGACTAGCGGGACAGGTGTACGAGCAGTACTTC.